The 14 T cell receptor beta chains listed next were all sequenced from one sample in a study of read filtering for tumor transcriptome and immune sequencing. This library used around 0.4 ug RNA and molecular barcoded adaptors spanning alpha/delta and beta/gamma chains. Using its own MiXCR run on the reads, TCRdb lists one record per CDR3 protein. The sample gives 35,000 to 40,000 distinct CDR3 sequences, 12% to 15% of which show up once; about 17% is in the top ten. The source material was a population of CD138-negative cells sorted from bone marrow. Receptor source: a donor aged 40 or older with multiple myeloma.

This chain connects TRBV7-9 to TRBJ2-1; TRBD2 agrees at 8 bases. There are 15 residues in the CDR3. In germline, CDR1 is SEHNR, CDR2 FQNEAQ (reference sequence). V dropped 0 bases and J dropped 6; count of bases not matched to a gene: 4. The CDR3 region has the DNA TGTGCCAGCAGCTTAGCGAGTGGGACTAGCAATGAGCAGTTCTTC. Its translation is CASSLASGTSNEQFF.

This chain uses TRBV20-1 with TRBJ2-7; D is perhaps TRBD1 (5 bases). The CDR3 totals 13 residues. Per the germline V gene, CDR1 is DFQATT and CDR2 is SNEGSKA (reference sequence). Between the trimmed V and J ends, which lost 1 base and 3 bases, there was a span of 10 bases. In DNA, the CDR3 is TGCAGTGCTAGAGGGGGCCTGCGCTACGAGCAGTACTTC. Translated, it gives CSARGGLRYEQYF.

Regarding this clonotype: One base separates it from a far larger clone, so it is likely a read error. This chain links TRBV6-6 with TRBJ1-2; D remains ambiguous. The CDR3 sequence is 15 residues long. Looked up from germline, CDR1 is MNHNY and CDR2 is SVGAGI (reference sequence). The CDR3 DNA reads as TGTGCCAGCAGTCCCGCGAACCCTCGGCGCTATGGCGACACCTTC. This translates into CASSPANPRRYGDTF.

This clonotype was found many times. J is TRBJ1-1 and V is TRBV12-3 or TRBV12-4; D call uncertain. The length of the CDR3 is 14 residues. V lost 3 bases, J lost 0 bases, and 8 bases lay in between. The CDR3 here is CASSFANVNTEAFF. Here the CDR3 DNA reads TGTGCCAGCAGTTTCGCCAATGTGAACACTGAAGCTTTCTTT.

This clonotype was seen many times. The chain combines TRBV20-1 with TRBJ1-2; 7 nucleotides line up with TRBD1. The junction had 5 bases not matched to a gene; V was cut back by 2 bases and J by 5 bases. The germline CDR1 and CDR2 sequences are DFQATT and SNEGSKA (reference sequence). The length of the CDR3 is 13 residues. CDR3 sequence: CSARTGTAYGYTF. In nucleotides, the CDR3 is TGCAGTGCTAGAACCGGGACAGCTTATGGCTACACCTTC.

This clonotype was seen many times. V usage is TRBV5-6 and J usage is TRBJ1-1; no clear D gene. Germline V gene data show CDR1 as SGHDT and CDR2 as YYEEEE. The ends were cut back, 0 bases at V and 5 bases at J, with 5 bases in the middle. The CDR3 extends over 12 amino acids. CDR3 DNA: TGTGCCAGCAGCTTGGTGGGTACTGAAGCTTTCTTT. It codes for CASSLVGTEAFF.

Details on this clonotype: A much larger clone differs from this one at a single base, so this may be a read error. The CDR3 protein is CASSPRTYYEQYF. The CDR3 DNA sequence: TGTGCCAGTAGTCCCCGGACTTACTACGAGCAGTACTTC. V is TRBV19 and J is TRBJ2-7, with a tentative D call TRBD2 (5 bases). V shed 5 bases and J shed 3 bases, with 11 bases lying between them. Germline V gene lookup returns CDR1 LNHDA and CDR2 SQIVND (reference sequence). This CDR3 is 13 amino acids long.

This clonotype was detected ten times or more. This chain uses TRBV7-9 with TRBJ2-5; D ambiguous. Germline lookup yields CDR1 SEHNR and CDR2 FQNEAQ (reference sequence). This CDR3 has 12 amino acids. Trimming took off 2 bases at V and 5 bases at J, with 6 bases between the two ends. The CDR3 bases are TGTGCCAGCAGCTTATTTACGGAGACCCAGTACTTC. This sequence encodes CASSLFTETQYF. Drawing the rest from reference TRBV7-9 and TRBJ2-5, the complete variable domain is DTGVSQNPRHKITKRGQNVTFRCDPISEHNRLYWYRQTLGQGPEFLTYFQNEAQLEKSRLLSDRFSAERPKGSFSTLEIQRTEQGDSAMYLCASSLFTETQYFGPGTRLLVL.

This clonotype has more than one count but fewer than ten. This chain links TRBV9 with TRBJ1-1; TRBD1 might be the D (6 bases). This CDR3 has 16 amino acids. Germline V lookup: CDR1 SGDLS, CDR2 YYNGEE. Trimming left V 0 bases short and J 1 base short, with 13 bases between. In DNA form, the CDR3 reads TGTGCCAGCAGCGTAGCCGCCACAGGGAAGAACACTGAAGCTTTCTTT. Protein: CASSVAATGKNTEAFF.

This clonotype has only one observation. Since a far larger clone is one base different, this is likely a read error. CDR3 nucleotide sequence: TGTGCCAGCGGCCCAGCGGGGGGGCCTCTATTCAATGAGCAGTTCTTC. Amino acid sequence: CASGPAGGPLFNEQFF. The chain employs TRBV12-3 or TRBV12-4 and TRBJ2-1, with 10 bases that match TRBD2. CDR3 length: 16 residues. Trimming removed 8 bases from V and 6 bases from J; junction bases left unmatched: 13.

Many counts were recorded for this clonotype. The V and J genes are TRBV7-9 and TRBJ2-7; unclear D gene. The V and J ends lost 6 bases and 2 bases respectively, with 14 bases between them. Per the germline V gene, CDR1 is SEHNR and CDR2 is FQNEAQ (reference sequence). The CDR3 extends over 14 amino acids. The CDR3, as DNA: TGTGCCAGCAGACCCCCCGGGCCCACCTACGAGCAGTACTTC. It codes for CASRPPGPTYEQYF.

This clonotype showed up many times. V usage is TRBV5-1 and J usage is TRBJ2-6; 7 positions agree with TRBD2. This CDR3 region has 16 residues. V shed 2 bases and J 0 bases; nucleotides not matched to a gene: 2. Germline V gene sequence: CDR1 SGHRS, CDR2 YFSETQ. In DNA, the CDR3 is TGCGCCAGCAGCTTTGCGGGGGACTCTGGGGCCAACGTCCTGACTTTC. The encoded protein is CASSFAGDSGANVLTF.

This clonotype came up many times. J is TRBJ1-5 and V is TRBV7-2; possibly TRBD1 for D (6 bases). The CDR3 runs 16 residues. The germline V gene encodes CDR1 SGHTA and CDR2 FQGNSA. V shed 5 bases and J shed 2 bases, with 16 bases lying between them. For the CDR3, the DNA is TGTGCCAGCAGCCTAGGGGGGTGGGGTGGCAATCAGCCCCAGCATTTT. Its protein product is CASSLGGWGGNQPQHF.

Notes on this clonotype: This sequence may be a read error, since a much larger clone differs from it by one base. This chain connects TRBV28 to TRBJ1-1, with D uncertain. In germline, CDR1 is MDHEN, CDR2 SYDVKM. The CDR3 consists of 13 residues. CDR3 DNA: TGTGCCAGCAGCCTACCCCGGTCTACTGGAGCTTTCTTT. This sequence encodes CASSLPRSTGAFF.